The 21 T cell receptor beta chains in this list originate from one sample, sequenced in a study of shared clonotypes between healthy human individuals. The table came from immunoSEQ multiplex PCR; TCRdb's copy has only in-frame clones and leaves some out. The sample includes approximately 2.5 million clones, roughly 93% of them seen just once. Source material: naive CD4+ T cells from PBMCs. As to subset: CD45RA+ positively selected. All receptors derive from a man between 18 and 29 years old in good health. Some clones in this sample may be carry-over from other donors' samples.

This sequence joins TRBV4-2 and TRBJ1-2, with D perhaps TRBD1 (5 bases). V lost 0 bases and J 7 bases, leaving 15 bases between the germline ends. Per the germline V gene, CDR1 is LGHNA and CDR2 is YNFKEQ. The CDR3 sequence is 15 residues long. CDR3 region: CASSQDFAGMVGYTF. The CDR3 DNA follows: TGTGCCAGCAGCCAAGATTTTGCAGGGATGGTTGGCTACACCTTC.

For this clone: Other DNA sequences in this sample translate to the same CDR3. V gene TRBV30 combines with J gene TRBJ2-3; D is undetermined. The germline V and J ends were trimmed by 0 bases and 6 bases, with 4 bases remaining between them. Germline V lookup: CDR1 GTSNPN, CDR2 SVGIG (reference sequence). The CDR3 is made up of 11 amino acids. The DNA for the CDR3 is TGTGCCTGGAGTGTTACGGATACGCAGTATTTT. Protein: CAWSVTDTQYF.

Written as DNA, the CDR3 is TGTGCCAGAAGCACAACCGGGGGCCTCCCGGTGTTTTTT. Amino acids: CARSTTGGLPVFF. The chain recombines TRBV7-5 with TRBJ1-4. TRBV7-5 is annotated as a pseudogene. The CDR3 has 13 amino acids.

This chain connects TRBV6-1 to TRBJ2-3, with 7 bases lining up with TRBD2. The CDR3 length is 16 residues. The trim removed 4 bases at V and 3 bases at J, leaving 10 bases unmatched. Germline CDR1 reads MNHNS; CDR2 reads SASEGT. The CDR3 sequence: CASSGLQRGWTDTQYF. CDR3 coding DNA: TGTGCCAGCAGTGGACTACAGCGGGGTTGGACAGATACGCAGTATTTT.

This clone came up once. The chain carries TRBV5-5 and TRBJ2-3, with 9 bases identical to TRBD1. V dropped 2 bases and J dropped 3; count of bases not matched to a gene: 4. The CDR3 totals 15 residues. The germline CDR1 and CDR2 sequences are SGHKS and YYEKEE (reference sequence). The CDR3 sequence: CASSFSGTGTDTQYF. The DNA for the CDR3 is TGTGCCAGCAGCTTCTCCGGGACAGGGACAGATACGCAGTATTTT.

J is TRBJ2-7 and V is TRBV2, with TRBD1 matching 7 bases. The length of the CDR3 is 15 residues. V shed 5 bases, J shed 0 bases, and the junction held 7 bases outside the gene matches. Germline V gives CDR1 SNHLY, CDR2 FYNNEI. CDR3 sequence: CASSIRTGRSYEQYF. Written as DNA, the CDR3 is TGTGCCAGCAGTATCCGGACAGGACGCTCCTACGAGCAGTACTTC.

The V gene is TRBV6-6, the J gene TRBJ1-1, with 10 nucleotides matching TRBD1. This CDR3 region has 13 residues. Germline values: CDR1 MNHNY, CDR2 SVGAGI (reference sequence). J gave up 4 bases and V 9 bases, and 5 bases lay outside the gene matches. As DNA, the CDR3 is TGTGCCAGTACCAGGACAGGGGGCACTGAAGCTTTCTTT. The encoded protein is CASTRTGGTEAFF.

A remark on this clone: Other nucleotide sequences from this sample produce the same CDR3. The chain couples TRBV6-6 to TRBJ2-7; D may match TRBD1 or TRBD2 (5 bases each). V was trimmed by 2 bases and J by 2 bases, leaving 7 bases between them. The CDR3 loop spans 13 amino acids. CDR1 is MNHNY and CDR2 is SVGAGI in the germline V gene (reference sequence). CDR3 loop: CASSYGGTYEQYF. Written as DNA, the CDR3 is TGTGCCAGCAGTTACGGGGGAACCTACGAGCAGTACTTC.

V usage is TRBV2 and J usage is TRBJ1-1, with no clear D. V was pared by 4 bases and J by 1 base, with 10 bases between. CDR1 and CDR2 (germline): SNHLY, FYNNEI. The CDR3 has 14 amino acids. The CDR3 here is CASSVGSRNTEAFF. The DNA for the CDR3 is TGTGCCAGCAGTGTGGGCAGTCGGAACACTGAAGCTTTCTTT.

V usage is TRBV6-5 and J usage is TRBJ2-2; D is uncertain. CDR1 and CDR2 (germline): MNHEY, SVGAGI. The length of the CDR3 is 12 residues. Trimming removed 5 bases from V and 6 bases from J, with 7 bases in between. The CDR3 spells CASSLIPGELFF. CDR3 in DNA: TGTGCCAGCAGTCTCATCCCCGGGGAGCTGTTTTTT.

V gene TRBV29-1 combines with J gene TRBJ2-5; 10 nucleotides agree with TRBD2. This CDR3 is 16 amino acids long. The V segment lost 4 bases and the J segment 5 bases; nucleotides outside the gene matches: 13. CDR1 SQVTM and CDR2 ANQGSEA come from the germline V gene. CDR3 in DNA: TGCAGCGTTGGATCCCGACTAGCGGGCGGGGGGGAGACCCAGTACTTC. Protein: CSVGSRLAGGGETQYF. Full variable domain (outside the CDR3, taken from reference TRBV29-1 and TRBJ2-5): SAVISQKPSRDICQRGTSLTIQCQVDSQVTMMFWYRQQPGQSLTLIATANQGSEATYESGFVIDKFPISRPNLTFSTLTVSNMSPEDSSIYLCSVGSRLAGGGETQYFGPGTRLLVL.

This chain joins TRBV2 and TRBJ2-1; TRBD2 aligns across 7 bases. The V gene end was trimmed by 5 bases and the J gene end by 5 bases; junction bases not matched to a gene: 6. CDR3 length: 14 amino acids. Germline V gives CDR1 SNHLY, CDR2 FYNNEI. CDR3: CASSTASGDNEQFF. Here the CDR3 DNA reads TGTGCCAGCAGTACCGCTAGCGGTGACAATGAGCAGTTCTTC.

Written as DNA, the CDR3 is TGTGCCAGCAATTTGACCCCAGGTGACCTGTTTTTT. Residues: CASNLTPGDLFF. This chain connects TRBV28 to TRBJ1-4; D is undetermined. This CDR3 comprises 12 residues. Deletions cut 7 bases from V and 14 bases from J, with 17 bases between. Germline V lookup: CDR1 MDHEN, CDR2 SYDVKM.

The chain carries TRBV30 and TRBJ2-7; D is possibly TRBD1 (7 bases). Germline V lookup: CDR1 GTSNPN, CDR2 SVGIG (reference sequence). V lost 4 bases and J lost 2, with 21 bases in between. The CDR3 spans 16 residues. Here the CDR3 DNA reads TGTGCCTGGACCCTCCGAAGGGGCAGGGGGGCCTACGAGCAGTACTTC. Translation gives CAWTLRRGRGAYEQYF.

V and J are TRBV28 and TRBJ1-5, with unresolved D. V lost 5 bases to trimming and J lost 5 bases, with 13 bases between them. The CDR3 contains 14 residues. CDR1 MDHEN and CDR2 SYDVKM come from the germline V gene. CDR3 residues: CASSEFILDQPQHF. CDR3 coding DNA: TGTGCCAGCAGTGAATTTATCTTAGATCAGCCCCAGCATTTT.

This chain joins TRBV6-5 and TRBJ1-2, with a possible D match to TRBD1 (6 bases). V lost 5 bases and J lost 2, with 15 bases in between. Per germline, CDR1 MNHEY and CDR2 SVGAGI. This CDR3 has 15 residues. Written as DNA, the CDR3 is TGTGCCAGCAGTCCTAACGTTGGACAGAACTATGGCTACACCTTC. Protein sequence: CASSPNVGQNYGYTF.

The V and J genes are TRBV7-8 and TRBJ1-1; D not resolved. Germline CDR1 and CDR2: SGHVS and FQNEAQ. The CDR3 length is 13 residues. Trimming took 5 bases from V and 0 from J, leaving 7 bases between them. For the CDR3, the DNA is TGTGCCAGCAGCCCTCCAGTGAACACTGAAGCTTTCTTT. Protein sequence: CASSPPVNTEAFF.

The V call is TRBV5-1, the J call TRBJ2-7, with TRBD1 identical over 9 bases. Germline assignment: CDR1 SGHRS and CDR2 YFSETQ. The CDR3 is made up of 14 amino acids. With V trimmed by 2 bases and J by 5 bases, 5 bases remained unmatched. The CDR3 DNA is TGCGCCAGCAGCTTACTGACAGGGGGGGACGAGCAGTACTTC. Protein sequence: CASSLLTGGDEQYF.

Notes on this clone: This same CDR3 is encoded by further DNA sequences in the sample. This chain connects TRBV6-5 to TRBJ1-2, with TRBD1 matching 8 bases. Trimming removed 5 bases from V and 4 bases from J; junction bases left unmatched: 3. Looked up from germline, CDR1 is MNHEY and CDR2 is SVGAGI. This CDR3 region has 13 residues. In nucleotides, the CDR3 is TGTGCCAGCAGTCGACAGGGGAGCTATGGCTACACCTTC. Its protein is CASSRQGSYGYTF.

V usage is TRBV4-3 and J usage is TRBJ1-5; no firm D call. Germline V gene sequence: CDR1 LGHNA, CDR2 YSLEER. The V end lost 1 base, the J end lost 6 bases, and 13 bases lay between the germline ends. The length of the CDR3 is 15 residues. This chain's CDR3 is CASSQVLQAGQPQHF. The CDR3 DNA is TGCGCCAGCAGCCAAGTACTGCAGGCGGGTCAGCCCCAGCATTTT.

The chain employs TRBV7-9 and TRBJ2-3; D gene ambiguous. With 3 bases removed from V and 0 bases from J, the gap between germline ends came to 10 bases. In germline, CDR1 is SEHNR, CDR2 FQNEAQ (reference sequence). The CDR3 loop spans 15 amino acids. In nucleotides, the CDR3 is TGTGCCAGCAGCTTTTTCTACCCGAGCACAGATACGCAGTATTTT. Translating gives CASSFFYPSTDTQYF.